This TCR beta chain was observed in a study of OX40 agonist ivuxolimab in advanced cancers. Overall study context: All patients had ivuxolimab intravenously every 2 weeks at 0.01 to 10 mg/kg. Enrollees could have had prior anti-PD-1, anti-PD-L1 or anti-CTLA-4 therapy, which around 43% had received.

Clones were sequenced by immunoSEQ multiplex PCR, and TCRdb holds only the in-frame ones, with some missing. The table includes about 130,000 clones, about nine tenths detected once. V lost 2 bases and J lost 8, with 10 bases in between. CDR3 length equals 13 residues. In germline, CDR1 is SGHKS, CDR2 YYEKEE (reference sequence). In regard to this clone: Its target is unknown.

General study points: It was also the case that some nonresponders had low normalized T-cell clonal expansion. More expanded clones were found, on average, in CD8+ than in CD4+ T cells.

Sequencing used CD4+ or CD8+ T cells sorted from blood, obtained in a trial of the OX40 agonist ivuxolimab. V is TRBV5-5 and J is TRBJ1-4; tentatively, D is TRBD1 (6 bases). The receptor's source is an adult with an advanced solid tumor such as melanoma, head and neck, liver or kidney cancer. DNA for the CDR3: TGTGCCAGCAGCTTCCAGGGGAGGGAAAAACTGTTTTTT. Its protein product is CASSFQGREKLFF.